These T cell receptor beta chains were read from a single sample in a study of cytomegalovirus exposure and HLA in healthy donors. Sequencing was performed with immunoSEQ multiplex PCR; in TCRdb, only in-frame clones are kept and a portion is missing. The sample lists 100,000 to 120,000 clones; approximately 95% were seen once. The sample was PBMCs. The receptors come from a woman aged 18-29 years in good health and CMV-seronegative. Each CDR3 is given with its conserved first and last residue. Fields, in order: J gene, V gene, clone size, D gene, CDR3 protein, CDR3 DNA. A D gene is named only where the DNA matches it firmly. Only some rows state a clone size, as once, few, many or a class for expanded clones.

>TRBJ2-7|TRBV4-3|-|-
CASSTQTGSSYEQYF
TGCGCCAGCAGCACCCAGACAGGATCATCCTACGAGCAGTACTTC
>TRBJ2-5|TRBV9|-|TRBD2
CASTFSGVHQETQYF
TGTGCCAGCACCTTTAGCGGGGTGCACCAAGAGACCCAGTACTTC
>TRBJ2-1|TRBV7-7|-|TRBD2
CASSLVLAGRDEQFF
TGTGCTAGCAGCTTAGTACTAGCGGGGAGGGATGAGCAGTTCTTC
>TRBJ1-6|TRBV5-5|-|-
CASSLDPDNSPLHF
TGTGCCAGCAGCTTGGACCCAGATAATTCACCCCTCCACTTT
>TRBJ1-1|TRBV9|-|-
CASSAQGAVTEAFF
TGTGCCAGCAGCGCTCAGGGTGCTGTCACTGAAGCTTTCTTT
>TRBJ1-1|TRBV28|-|-
CASSPNVHTEAFF
TGTGCCAGCAGTCCCAATGTTCACACTGAAGCTTTCTTT
>TRBJ2-1|TRBV5-1|once|-
CASSLVPGGNEQFF
TGCGCCAGCAGCTTGGTTCCGGGTGGCAATGAGCAGTTCTTC
>TRBJ1-1|TRBV18|-|TRBD1
CASSSQGYDTEAFF
TGTGCCAGCTCATCACAGGGGTACGACACTGAAGCTTTCTTT
>TRBJ2-1|TRBV28|-|TRBD2
CASSSPGLAEYNEQFF
TGTGCCAGCAGTAGCCCCGGACTAGCGGAGTACAATGAGCAGTTCTTC
>TRBJ2-5|TRBV4-3|-|-
CASSQVANQETQYF
TGCGCCAGCAGCCAAGTAGCCAATCAAGAGACCCAGTACTTC
>TRBJ2-3|TRBV7-3|-|TRBD1
CASSSGQGAQYF
TGTGCCAGCAGCTCCGGACAGGGGGCGCAGTATTTT
>TRBJ1-3|TRBV6-1|-|-
CANQQGPGNTIYF
TGTGCCAACCAACAGGGTCCTGGAAACACCATATATTTT
>TRBJ2-3|TRBV27|-|TRBD2
CASSWGLATTDTQYF
TGTGCCAGCAGTTGGGGACTAGCGACCACAGATACGCAGTATTTT
>TRBJ2-3|TRBV5-1|-|TRBD1
CASSFTRTGAGLDTQYF
TGCGCCAGCAGCTTCACAAGGACAGGGGCGGGTTTGGATACGCAGTATTTT
>TRBJ2-1|TRBV7-9|-|-
CASSPGVDYNEQFF
TGTGCCAGCAGCCCCGGGGTGGATTACAATGAGCAGTTCTTC
>TRBJ2-5|TRBV7-2|-|-
CASSSAKETQYF
TGTGCCAGCTCTAGTGCCAAAGAGACCCAGTACTTC